These T cell receptor beta chains were read from a single sample in a study of blood T cells in healthy people across ages. TCRdb analysed the 5' RACE reads with MiXCR anew, one entry per CDR3 protein. Of about 510,000 distinct CDR3 sequences listed, roughly a quarter were seen once; the top ten hold approximately 3.6%. This same sample was also part of a study on T cells of mothers and their children.

Sequences were obtained from blood. Receptor source: a boy between 2 and 10 years old in good health. Each CDR3 is given with its conserved first and last residue. D genes are given only for firm matches. Rows give clone size only sometimes, using once, few, many, or a class for an expanded clone.

NA TRBJ2-5 NA TRBV20-1 CSARDLATGGWETQYF TGCAGTGCTAGAGATTTGGCTACCGGGGGATGGGAGACCCAGTACTTC
NA TRBJ1-1 NA TRBV7-2 CASSFETGVTEAFF TGTGCCAGCAGCTTTGAGACCGGGGTCACTGAAGCTTTCTTT
TRBD2 TRBJ2-3 NA TRBV10-3 CAITSAGVADTQYF TGTGCCATCACCTCAGCGGGAGTCGCAGATACGCAGTATTTT
NA TRBJ2-5 NA TRBV10-3 CAISDDTGGTQYF TGTGCCATCAGTGACGACACTGGGGGGACCCAGTACTTC
TRBD1 TRBJ2-2 few TRBV5-1 CASSLGDRVTDTGELFF TGCGCCAGCAGCTTGGGGGACAGAGTTACCGACACCGGGGAGCTGTTTTTT
NA TRBJ1-1 few TRBV29-1 CSARPMLRGTEAFF TGCAGTGCCCGACCGATGTTGAGGGGCACTGAAGCTTTCTTT
TRBD2 TRBJ2-7 NA TRBV9 CASSETSGGYEQYF TGTGCCAGCAGCGAGACTAGCGGGGGGTACGAGCAGTACTTC
TRBD1 TRBJ2-1 few TRBV27 CASGTGGYNEQFF TGTGCCAGCGGGACAGGCGGATACAATGAGCAGTTCTTC
NA TRBJ2-7 NA TRBV9 CASSVGRVGEQYF TGTGCCAGCAGCGTAGGAAGGGTTGGCGAGCAGTACTTC
NA TRBJ2-7 many TRBV20-1 CSARPLLGGSYEQYF TGCAGTGCTAGACCCCTCCTCGGAGGATCCTACGAGCAGTACTTC
NA TRBJ2-1 NA TRBV24-1 CATSDRDEQFF TGTGCCACCAGTGACAGGGATGAGCAGTTCTTC
NA TRBJ2-5 once TRBV29-1 CSVEGESYQETQYF TGCAGCGTTGAAGGAGAATCGTACCAAGAGACCCAGTACTTC
TRBD1 TRBJ1-4 once TRBV7-2 CASTLTRTGVEKLFF TGTGCCAGCACTCTAACCCGGACAGGTGTTGAAAAACTGTTTTTT
NA TRBJ1-1 few TRBV6-5 CASSYSEGSEAFF TGTGCCAGCAGTTACTCTGAGGGGTCTGAAGCTTTCTTT
TRBD2 TRBJ2-1 NA TRBV11-2 CASSGLAGENEQFF TGTGCCAGCAGCGGTCTAGCGGGAGAAAATGAGCAGTTCTTC
NA TRBJ1-2 many TRBV5-8 CASSWGAYYGYTF TGTGCCAGCAGCTGGGGGGCGTACTATGGCTACACCTTC
NA TRBJ2-3 few TRBV7-9 CASRYGASTDTQYF TGTGCCAGCAGATACGGGGCGAGCACAGATACGCAGTATTTT
TRBD2 TRBJ2-5 few TRBV30 CAWSEGLAGETQYF TGTGCCTGGAGTGAGGGACTAGCGGGAGAGACCCAGTACTTC
NA TRBJ1-6 NA TRBV12-3/TRBV12-4 CASRSDSLGNSPLHF TGTGCCAGCAGATCCGACAGCCTGGGTAATTCACCCCTCCACTTT
NA TRBJ1-5 NA TRBV4-1 CASSQEADSNQPQHF TGCGCCAGCAGCCAAGAGGCGGATAGCAATCAGCCCCAGCATTTT
NA TRBJ1-5 NA TRBV4-3 CASRQDRTASNQPQHF TGCGCCAGCAGACAAGATAGGACAGCTAGCAATCAGCCCCAGCATTTT
NA TRBJ2-7 NA TRBV27 CASSLRQSYEQYF TGTGCCAGCAGTTTAAGACAGAGCTACGAGCAGTACTTC
TRBD2 TRBJ2-3 NA TRBV6-5 CASSYAGGGTDTQYF TGTGCCAGCAGTTACGCGGGAGGGGGGACAGATACGCAGTATTTT
TRBD2 TRBJ2-2 NA TRBV12-3/TRBV12-4 CASSSRGLAESTGELFF TGTGCCAGCAGTTCGAGGGGACTAGCGGAGAGCACCGGGGAGCTGTTTTTT
NA TRBJ2-2 NA TRBV4-3 CASSQGGPENTGELFF TGCGCCAGCAGCCAAGGGGGACCAGAAAACACCGGGGAGCTGTTTTTT
NA TRBJ2-1 few TRBV25-1 CATTSFDEQFF TGTGCCACCACTAGCTTTGATGAGCAGTTCTTC
TRBD1 TRBJ2-7 many TRBV18 CAPGVSRPQGARWECEQYF TGTGCTCCGGGAGTCAGCCGGCCACAGGGGGCTAGATGGGAGTGCGAGCAGTACTTC
NA TRBJ1-2 NA TRBV6-5 CASSYSVEYGYTF TGTGCCAGCAGTTACTCGGTGGAGTATGGCTACACCTTC
NA TRBJ2-7 NA TRBV2 CASSVHVSYEQYF TGTGCCAGCAGTGTACACGTCTCCTACGAGCAGTACTTC
TRBD1 TRBJ2-1 many TRBV3-1 CASSQGQGNEQFF TGTGCCAGCAGCCAAGGACAGGGGAATGAGCAGTTCTTC
TRBD2 TRBJ2-1 few TRBV3-1 CASSQDRGLAGRFF TGTGCCAGCAGCCAAGATCGGGGACTAGCGGGCCGGTTCTTC
NA TRBJ2-5 NA TRBV25-1 CASSESEETQYF TGTGCCAGCAGTGAAAGTGAAGAGACCCAGTACTTC
NA TRBJ1-2 NA TRBV7-3 CASSSMDSEGYTF TGTGCCAGCAGCTCCATGGACAGCGAGGGCTACACCTTC
NA TRBJ2-1 NA TRBV5-1 CASSLAPRHNEQFF TGCGCCAGCAGCTTGGCCCCCAGACACAATGAGCAGTTCTTC
NA TRBJ2-7 few TRBV6-6 CASSRTIGAGEQYF TGTGCCAGCAGCCGGACCATCGGCGCGGGGGAGCAGTACTTC
NA TRBJ1-2 NA TRBV7-9 CASRPALRGVYGYTF TGTGCCAGCAGACCCGCGCTGCGGGGAGTATATGGCTACACCTTC
NA TRBJ2-5 few TRBV7-9 CASSSGPEVPETQYF TGTGCCAGCAGCTCCGGGCCCGAGGTTCCAGAGACCCAGTACTTC
TRBD2 TRBJ2-1 few TRBV10-3 CATATSGGAYNEQFF TGTGCCACCGCCACTAGCGGGGGGGCCTACAATGAGCAGTTCTTC
NA TRBJ2-2 few TRBV20-1 CSAKTPPRGDTGELFF TGCAGTGCAAAAACGCCCCCAAGGGGGGACACCGGGGAGCTGTTTTTT
NA TRBJ2-6 NA TRBV5-1 CASRVSGANGANVLTF TGCGCCAGCAGAGTATCGGGGGCGAATGGGGCCAACGTCCTGACTTTC
NA TRBJ2-3 NA TRBV29-1 CSVAGDTDTLYF TGCAGCGTTGCTGGTGACACAGATACGCTGTATTTT
NA TRBJ2-7 NA TRBV29-1 CSVAGTSTSYEQYF TGCAGCGTGGCCGGGACATCCACATCCTACGAGCAGTACTTC
NA TRBJ1-2 NA TRBV20-1 CSARHGQNRNYGYTF TGCAGTGCTAGGCACGGACAGAACCGTAACTATGGCTACACCTTC
TRBD1 TRBJ1-6 NA TRBV20-1 CSARDFGQGDNSPLHF TGCAGTGCTAGAGATTTTGGCCAGGGGGATAATTCACCCCTCCACTTT
NA TRBJ2-3 NA TRBV20-1 CSAAPRYLGVTDTQYF TGCAGTGCTGCCCCACGATACCTGGGGGTAACAGATACGCAGTATTTT
NA TRBJ1-4 few TRBV6-6 CASSYPGRDEKLFF TGTGCCAGCAGTTACCCCGGAAGGGATGAAAAACTGTTTTTT
NA TRBJ1-2 NA TRBV4-3 CASSQDAGSTNYGYTF TGCGCCAGCAGCCAAGATGCAGGGTCAACTAACTATGGCTACACCTTC
NA TRBJ2-1 NA TRBV15 CATSRDTGRYNEQFF TGTGCCACCAGCAGAGACACAGGGCGTTACAATGAGCAGTTCTTC
NA TRBJ1-1 once TRBV19 CASTETGGRTEAFF TGTGCCAGTACTGAAACCGGGGGGCGGACTGAAGCTTTCTTT